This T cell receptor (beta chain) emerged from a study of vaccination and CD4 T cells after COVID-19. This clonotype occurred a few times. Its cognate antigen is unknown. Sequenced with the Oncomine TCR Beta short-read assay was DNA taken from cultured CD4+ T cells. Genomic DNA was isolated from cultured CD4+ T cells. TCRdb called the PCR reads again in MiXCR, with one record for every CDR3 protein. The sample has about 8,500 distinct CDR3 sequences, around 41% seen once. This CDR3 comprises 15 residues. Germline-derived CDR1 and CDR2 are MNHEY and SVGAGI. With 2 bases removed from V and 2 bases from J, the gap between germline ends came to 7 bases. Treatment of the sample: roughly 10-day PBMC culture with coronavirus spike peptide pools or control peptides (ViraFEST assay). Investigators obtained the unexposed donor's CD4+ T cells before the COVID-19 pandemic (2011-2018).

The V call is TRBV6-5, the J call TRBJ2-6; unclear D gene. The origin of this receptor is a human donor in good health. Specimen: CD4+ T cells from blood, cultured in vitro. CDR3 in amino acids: CASSYGLTGANVLTF. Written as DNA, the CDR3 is TGTGCCAGCAGTTACGGCCTTACTGGGGCCAACGTCCTGACTTTC.